The table lists the clone carrying this T cell receptor (beta chain) with many counts. Its antigen is as yet unknown. This sample was included in a study of identical twins. TCRdb passed the 5' RACE reads through MiXCR, listing each CDR3 protein once. The table has approximately 630,000 distinct CDR3 sequences, around 7.4% seen once. Germline V gene data show CDR1 as LGHDT and CDR2 as YNNKEL (reference sequence). The CDR3 consists of 14 residues. Trimming removed 7 bases at V and 6 bases at J, with 18 bases between. Study-wide results and caveats: Not following the same donors, the study drew its conclusions from cross-sectional statistical analysis. Out-of-frame alpha sequences shared by twins showed excess low generation probability.

The same data also contributed to another study, on yellow fever vaccine responses in identical twins.

The sequence derives from a woman younger than 30 in good health. Input material: PBMCs. The gene calls are TRBV3-1 and TRBJ2-5; possibly TRBD1 for D (5 bases). The CDR3, as DNA: TGTGCCAGCACTCAGGGCTGGCGAATGAAGACCCAGTACTTC. This codes for CASTQGWRMKTQYF.